This T cell receptor beta chain was captured by sequencing in a study of breast tumors, draining lymph nodes, adjacent tissues. There are many counts of this clonotype. Its matching antigen is unknown. The germline V gene has CDR1 LNHDA and CDR2 SQIVND (reference sequence). CDR3 size: 14 residues. With 7 bases removed from V and 2 bases from J, the gap between germline ends came to 12 bases. The lymph nodes were axillary draining lymph nodes from breast cancer patients. TCRdb used MiXCR to reprocess the multiplex PCR reads, holding one entry per CDR3 protein. The sample shows around 120,000 distinct CDR3 sequences, approximately 20% of them seen only once. Findings of the study overall: Tumor repertoires ranked between lymph nodes and nontumor tissue in diversity, with V and J gene preferences. Tumor and nontumor repertoires were significantly more similar in luminal-like than in basal-like breast cancer.

Material: axillary lymph node tissue. This clonotype originated in a female donor with breast cancer. Some clones in this sample may be carry-over from other donors' samples. The chain links TRBV19 to TRBJ1-5; a possible D gene is TRBD1 (5 bases). The CDR3: CASINRGGNQPQHF. The DNA of the CDR3 is TGTGCCAGTATAAATAGGGGAGGCAATCAGCCCCAGCATTTT.